A selection of T cell receptor beta chains follows, all from one sample in a study of CD8+CD57+ T cells in acquired aplastic anemia. TCRdb independently ran MiXCR on the reads; one entry per CDR3 protein. Of approximately 81,000 distinct CDR3 sequences listed, 40% to 50% were seen once; the top ten hold over 50%. The sequenced material came from sorted CD4+, CD8+, or CD8+CD57+ T cells (not recorded which) from PBMCs. The receptors shown here come from a human donor in good health, serving as a control. Each CDR3 is given with its conserved first and last residue. The D gene is left open where the match is weak. Expanded clones are given a class, and other clones once, few, many or no size at all.

size,J,V,length,D,CDR3,DNA
few,TRBJ2-6,TRBV19,15,NA,CASSIGGSGANVLTF,TGTGCCAGTAGTATCGGCGGCTCTGGGGCCAACGTCCTGACTTTC
NA,TRBJ2-5,TRBV10-1,15,NA,CASNPGQSSGETQYF,TGCGCCAGCAATCCAGGACAGTCATCGGGGGAGACCCAGTACTTC
NA,TRBJ2-3,TRBV6-1,15,NA,CASSLQIGQIDTQYF,TGTGCCAGCAGTCTCCAAATCGGACAGATAGATACGCAGTATTTT
NA,TRBJ2-3,TRBV25-1,15,TRBD1,CASSLGQGATDTQYF,TGTGCCAGCAGCTTAGGACAGGGAGCCACAGATACGCAGTATTTT
NA,TRBJ2-7,TRBV10-2,15,NA,CASKATGGDTYEQYF,TGCGCCAGCAAAGCGACGGGCGGGGATACATACGAGCAGTACTTC
NA,TRBJ2-1,TRBV24-1,18,NA,CATSAVRRGAYFYNEQFF,TGTGCCACCAGTGCTGTCCGTCGGGGGGCCTACTTCTACAATGAGCAGTTCTTC
NA,TRBJ2-3,TRBV25-1,16,TRBD2,CASSALAGGPSDTQYF,TGTGCCAGCAGTGCCCTAGCGGGAGGGCCTTCAGATACGCAGTATTTT
many,TRBJ2-7,TRBV6-1,15,TRBD2,CASRLGLAVSYEQYF,TGTGCCAGCAGGTTGGGACTAGCGGTCTCCTACGAGCAGTACTTC
few,TRBJ1-3,TRBV30,14,NA,CAWSVSGSGNTIYF,TGTGCCTGGAGTGTGAGTGGGTCTGGAAACACCATATATTTT
NA,TRBJ2-1,TRBV9,15,TRBD2,CASSELAGDYNEQFF,TGTGCCAGCAGCGAACTAGCGGGAGATTACAATGAGCAGTTCTTC
many,TRBJ2-1,TRBV5-1,15,NA,CASSSAGGPYNEQFF,TGCGCCAGCAGCTCCGCAGGGGGGCCTTACAATGAGCAGTTCTTC
many,TRBJ1-2,TRBV6-1,15,NA,CASSVTAAGNYGYTF,TGTGCCAGCAGTGTGACGGCAGCCGGGAACTATGGCTACACCTTC
NA,TRBJ2-3,TRBV20-1,12,NA,CSATYTADTQYF,TGCAGTGCTACCTATACGGCAGATACGCAGTATTTT
NA,TRBJ2-2,TRBV15,16,NA,CATSRAFTRNTGELFF,TGTGCCACCAGCAGAGCATTCACACGGAACACCGGGGAGCTGTTTTTT
NA,TRBJ2-3,TRBV19,13,NA,CATGPARGDTQYF,TGTGCCACCGGGCCCGCTCGGGGAGATACGCAGTATTTT
once,TRBJ2-7,TRBV20-1,14,NA,CSAYLPLRAEEQYF,TGCAGTGCCTACCTCCCCCTGCGGGCCGAAGAGCAGTACTTC
many,TRBJ2-7,TRBV6-5,15,TRBD1,CASSYRSGGGYEQYF,TGTGCCAGCAGTTACAGGTCAGGGGGCGGTTACGAGCAGTACTTC
many,TRBJ2-3,TRBV20-1,16,TRBD2,CSASPLAAVSADTQYF,TGCAGTGCTAGTCCCCTAGCGGCAGTGTCGGCGGATACGCAGTATTTT
NA,TRBJ2-3,TRBV25-1,18,NA,CAWSVTRRGGGYTDTQYF,TGTGCCTGGAGTGTAACCCGCAGGGGGGGGGGATACACAGATACGCAGTATTTT
NA,TRBJ2-7,TRBV6-2/TRBV6-3,15,NA,CASSYFGTPGVGQYF,TGTGCCAGCAGTTACTTCGGGACTCCCGGAGTTGGGCAGTACTTC
NA,TRBJ2-3,TRBV7-9,17,NA,CASSLWVGGPSTDTQYF,TGTGCCAGCAGCTTATGGGTCGGGGGACCTAGCACAGATACGCAGTATTTT
once,TRBJ1-5,TRBV2,13,NA,CASSEEGVQPQHF,TGTGCCAGCAGCGAAGAAGGGGTCCAGCCCCAGCATTTT
NA,TRBJ2-2,TRBV10-3,15,TRBD2,CAISVAGDRAGELFF,TGTGCCATCAGTGTAGCGGGAGATAGGGCCGGGGAGCTGTTTTTT
NA,TRBJ2-3,TRBV25-1,15,TRBD2,CASNALAGVQGTQYF,TGTGCCAGCAATGCCCTAGCGGGAGTTCAGGGTACGCAGTATTTT
NA,TRBJ2-2,TRBV25-1,14,NA,CASSESRSTGELFF,TGTGCCAGCAGTGAGTCAAGGTCCACCGGGGAGCTGTTTTTT
many,TRBJ2-7,TRBV12-3/TRBV12-4,12,NA,CASSPTTYEQYF,TGTGCCAGCAGTCCGACAACCTACGAGCAGTACTTC
few,TRBJ1-6,TRBV12-3/TRBV12-4,16,TRBD1,CASGMPRDRARGALHF,TGTGCCAGCGGGATGCCCCGGGACAGGGCCCGCGGTGCCCTCCACTTT